This T cell receptor beta chain comes out of a study of spatial heterogeneity in lung cancer. Turning to the study itself: Alpha-chain sequences were detected in numbers that were consistently lower than beta-chain sequences. Raw reads showed each unique TCR and UMI combination turning up more than ten times on average.

Time point reported: sample taken at primary tumor resection. TCRs were sequenced from unsorted whole RNA of tumor, nontumor lung or PBMC. This clonotype occurred many times. Each TCR cDNA molecule carried a unique molecular identifier. TCRdb independently ran MiXCR on the 5' RACE reads; one entry per CDR3 protein. The table shows approximately 40,000 distinct CDR3 sequences, with less than 9% occurring only once. The sequence was collected from a female donor with early-stage non-small cell lung cancer. The source material was PBMCs, sampled at surgery.

CDR3 region: CASSPSQQFF. CDR3 nucleotides: TGCGCCAGCAGCCCTTCGCAGCAGTTCTTC. The genes are TRBV4-3 and TRBJ2-1; D is undetermined. The CDR3 extends over 10 amino acids. The germline gives CDR1 LGHNA, CDR2 YSLEER. Trimming removed 4 bases from V and 11 bases from J, with 6 bases in between.